This section outlines one TCR beta chain sequence together with its context. These data are taken from a study of blood T cell repertoires in COVID-19. Across the study: COVID-19 samples, acute and convalescent, were from the United States, Italy and Spain.

Germline V gene sequence: CDR1 SGHRS, CDR2 YFSETQ. The CDR3 extends over 15 amino acids. With V trimmed by 3 bases and J by 3 bases, 7 bases remained unmatched. The data were produced by immunoSEQ multiplex PCR, yet TCRdb's version contains in-frame clones alone and is incomplete. The sample has about 490,000 clones, 70% to 90% seen once. Sample: peripheral blood. The sequence came from a human donor in a cohort sampled during active COVID-19. V gene TRBV5-1 combines with J gene TRBJ2-7, with 9 bases fitting TRBD1. CDR3 region: CASSYGQGIGYEQYF. The CDR3 DNA reads as TGCGCCAGCAGCTACGGACAGGGGATAGGCTACGAGCAGTACTTC.